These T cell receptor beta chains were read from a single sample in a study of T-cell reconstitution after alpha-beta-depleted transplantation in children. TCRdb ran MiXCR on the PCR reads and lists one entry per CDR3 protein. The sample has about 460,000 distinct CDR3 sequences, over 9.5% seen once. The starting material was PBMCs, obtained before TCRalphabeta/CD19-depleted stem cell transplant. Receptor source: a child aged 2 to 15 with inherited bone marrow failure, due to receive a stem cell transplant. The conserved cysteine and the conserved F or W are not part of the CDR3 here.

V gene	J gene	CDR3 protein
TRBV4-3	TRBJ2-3	ASSQETGVYIDTQY
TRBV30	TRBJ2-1	AWSALTTYNEQF
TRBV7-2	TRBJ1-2	AREAGSGYGYT
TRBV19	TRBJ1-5	ASSIPLWDNQSQH
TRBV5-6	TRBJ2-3	ASSAALTDTQY
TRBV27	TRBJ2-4	ASTFFGGSGKNIQY
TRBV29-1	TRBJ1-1	SVAGGAF
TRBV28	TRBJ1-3	ASTETGTSGNTIY
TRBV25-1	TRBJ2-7	ASSEAGVGYEQY
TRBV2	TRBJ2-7	ASSAIGVTYEQY
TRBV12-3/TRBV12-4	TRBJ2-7	ASSPGHRSGEQY
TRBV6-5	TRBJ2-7	ASSYSRAVSSSYEQY
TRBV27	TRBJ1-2	ASKTGGRLSYGYT
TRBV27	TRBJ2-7	ASSSLIWGAYEQY
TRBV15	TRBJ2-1	ATSRGVLAGLDNEQF
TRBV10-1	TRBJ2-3	ASSLTSATDTQY
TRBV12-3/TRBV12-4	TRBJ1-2	ASSPRRSLLQGRGYT
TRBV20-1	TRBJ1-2	SGGTVVAGYT
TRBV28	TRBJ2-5	ATTILYPGRLGETQY
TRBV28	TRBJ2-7	ASSLRGLVSYEQY
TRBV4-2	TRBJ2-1	ASSRYRLAGGSSSYNEQF
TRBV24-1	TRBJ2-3	ATSDSRNPYTDTQY
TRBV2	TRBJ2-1	ASKGVYNEQF
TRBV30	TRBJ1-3	AWKRGSGNTIY
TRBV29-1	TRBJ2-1	SVNRLPEQF
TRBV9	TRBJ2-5	ASSVDLAQETQY
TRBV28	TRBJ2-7	ASRPPRGQGNHEQY
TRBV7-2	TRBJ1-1	ASSQLYTEAF
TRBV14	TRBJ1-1	ASSHINLRDLNTEAF
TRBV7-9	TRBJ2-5	ASSPLWGSRETQY
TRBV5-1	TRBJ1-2	ASSAGTPTSARYGYT
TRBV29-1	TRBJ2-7	SVVWRETYEQY
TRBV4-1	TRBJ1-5	ASSPSIQGNQPQH
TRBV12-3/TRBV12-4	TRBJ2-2	ASSPPGLVLGELF
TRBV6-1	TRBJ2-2	ASKGLPVTGELF
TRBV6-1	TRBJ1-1	ASSFMVNTEAF
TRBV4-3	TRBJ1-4	ASSQDEGTGGSEKLF
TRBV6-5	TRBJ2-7	ASSYDSGSYEQY
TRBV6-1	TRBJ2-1	ASEGGRDNEQF
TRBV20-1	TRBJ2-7	SASTGTSSYEQY
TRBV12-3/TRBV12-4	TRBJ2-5	ASSLGQVHPQETQY
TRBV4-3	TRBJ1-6	ASSPWGGNNSPLH
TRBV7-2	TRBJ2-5	ASSRIAGAAPETQY
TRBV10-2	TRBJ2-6	ASTGRTGANVLT
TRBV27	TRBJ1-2	ASSLSGQSLTEDGYT
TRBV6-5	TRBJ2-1	ASSSPRGSALGNEQF
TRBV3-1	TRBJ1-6	ASSQDWSSNVYNSPLH
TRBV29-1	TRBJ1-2	SVEGGLGYT
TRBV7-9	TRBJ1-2	ASSFYGEGYT
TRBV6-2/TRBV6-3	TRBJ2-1	ASSYGRVFNEQF
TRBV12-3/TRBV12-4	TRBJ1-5	ASSSSRITGNQPQH
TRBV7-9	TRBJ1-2	ASSLREGFANGYT
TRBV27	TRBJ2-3	ASSSRSATDGTDTQY
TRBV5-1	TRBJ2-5	ASSLAGQGAEETQY
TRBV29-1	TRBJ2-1	SVEDYGDEQF
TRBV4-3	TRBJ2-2	ASSQDRATNTGELF
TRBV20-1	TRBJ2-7	SAPNRVASYEQY
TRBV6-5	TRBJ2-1	ASSYSNRGPIGEQF